This T cell receptor beta chain was profiled in a study of cytomegalovirus exposure and HLA in healthy donors listed by TCRdb under 2017. A note on the overall study: An earlier analysis of about 530 of the donors reported roughly 300 Gb of sequence data and 117 million unique TCR beta sequences obtained from about 200 million T cells. About 280 gigabases of sequencing data and about 92 million unique TCR sequences made up an early release that covered over 550 HLA-typed donors. The genetic ancestry cluster associated with self-reported Caucasian donors included 70% to 85% of the roughly 410 genotyped donors. The study was designed to test whether signatures of past pathogen exposure could be identified by cataloging public T cell receptors. Using immunosequencing, the study profiled T cell repertoires from fewer than 700 subjects and related those repertoires to cytomegalovirus serostatus. Besides the first cohort of more than 650 subjects, a separate validation cohort made up of 120 different subjects was used. The study combined high-throughput TCR immunosequencing, statistical association of individual TCRs with disease status, and machine learning to predict cytomegalovirus infection status. A later analysis re-analyzed previously published TCR beta repertoires from 666 donors and added high-resolution HLA genotyping to study TCR occurrence patterns. In the later analysis, no new phenotypic data were used to find candidate immune exposures; instead, reliance was placed on TCR beta sequences and their occurrence across donors. To decide whether each TCR beta V gene segment behaved as functional or pseudogenic, an earlier analysis of some 600 of the donors relied on high-throughput TCR beta sequencing. Donor age, sex, ethnicity and CMV serostatus were compiled together with the repertoire data. Genome-wide SNP genotypes for about 65% of the 666 donors were used in a later genetic analysis, which treated that subset as a discovery cohort. Every repertoire in the discovery cohort had been generated on one and the same sequencing platform. HLA typing included class I and class II loci at four-digit resolution. Typing coverage differed by locus: A, B, C, DRB1 and DQB1 were typed in roughly 620-630 donors, DQA1 in about 550, DPA1 in around 600, and DPB1 in 450 to 490. Several DR-DQ haplotypes were handled as single units for association and clustering because linkage in the cohort was strong. On average, around 240,000 unique TCR beta nucleotide sequences were sequenced per donor among 398 genotyped donors of the cohort, with roughly a sixth of those sequences being non-productive.

Summary of the overall study and its limitations: Approximately 18 rarely observed V segments, including chromosome 9 orphons, were excluded from the earlier analysis of approximately 500 of the donors because counts were too low. Linkage disequilibrium might explain the correlated functional status among segregating V segments, but an unknown experimental factor could not be excluded. CMV serostatus was the only immune exposure information available for the cohort. Because some donors lacked HLA typing at each locus, the association tests relied only on the typed subset. In a later analysis, the rate of TCR association differed among HLA loci, with DRB1 alleles having the most associated TCRs and HLA-C alleles having the fewest. A total of about 180 TCR beta chains were listed by the study as associated with cytomegalovirus. When HLA alleles, especially DR and DQ, strongly co-occurred, TCR associations were difficult to assign to individual alleles. Presence/absence analyses assumed roughly uniform sequencing depth across donors, an assumption that may not hold. A further reported finding was that TCR beta sequences accurately predicted the HLA-A and HLA-B alleles for most subjects in the first cohort. The authors suggested that the approach could potentially be generalized to other disease states and immunological phenotypes. In a later analysis, several top co-occurrence clusters were reported to appear linked to parvovirus B19, influenza, CMV and Epstein-Barr virus. A group of highly shared sequence variants was considered likely to be a technical artifact of the sequencing pipeline. Most TCR sequences were seen in very few donors, while some public TCRs were found in many individuals. Some IMGT-functional V segments, including TRBV6-2 and TRBV6-3, could not be distinguished by the 87-base-pair reads and were therefore excluded. Compared with the 666-donor mean, donors in an Asian-associated ancestry cluster had fewer N-insertions in productive TCRs, according to a later genetic analysis. The cohort was sequenced for TCR beta chains only, and without alpha or paired-chain data the features that could be detected were limited. An association between a missense DCLRE1C variant and V-gene and J-gene trimming of TCR beta chains was found in a later genetic analysis and replicated in an independent cohort. Three of the identified cytomegalovirus-associated TCR beta chains were confirmed in vitro to be specific for cytomegalovirus antigens. A later analysis associated around 16,000 TCR beta sequences with specific HLA alleles at a false discovery rate of 0.05. Most CMV-associated TCR beta chains appeared to be HLA-restricted in a later analysis, and the HLA associations seemed to be driven largely by CMV exposure. The classifier was reported to diagnose cytomegalovirus status with high specificity and sensitivity in both the original cohort and the validation cohort. An earlier analysis of approximately 590 of the donors showed that most TCR beta V segments appeared in productive rearrangements either about 87% or about 30% of the time, which broadly matched IMGT annotations. Compared with equally common non-associated chains, HLA-associated TCR beta chains in a later analysis were more clonally expanded and had lower generation probabilities.

About this clone itself: Its antigen is currently not known. Base qualities are not recorded, but no much larger clone differs from it by a single base.

The cysteine opens and the phenylalanine closes a CDR3 of 12 amino acids. The CDR3 DNA has 36 bases and is translated from base 1. The germline V gene yields MDHEN for CDR1 and SYDVKM for CDR2. The V and J ends are trimmed by 8 bases and 6 bases, leaving 14 bases between them. The cohort comprised around 690 healthy bone marrow donors. Cohort members were all nominally healthy when sampled, although unrecorded immune exposures were likely present. The donor was CMV seronegative and belonged to the group of 352 seronegative cohort members. Each donor provided a peripheral blood sample, and peripheral blood mononuclear cells were used for TCR beta sequencing. Genomic DNA was extracted from the blood cell samples with the Qiagen DNeasy Blood Extraction Kit. Receptor amplification or capture employed the immunoSEQ multiplex PCR assay. For the multiplex PCR, a mixture combining 60 forward primers for TCR Vbeta segments and 13 reverse primers for TCR Jbeta segments was used. A multiplex PCR assay on genomic DNA amplified the CDR3 region of rearranged TCR beta genes. The amplified TCR beta libraries were sequenced on the Illumina HiSeq System as 87-base-pair reads. Per the source publication's procedure: A later analysis tallied around 87 million unique TCR beta chains across the 640 or so repertoires, and roughly 11 million of those chains were shared by two or more donors. Raw reads were error-corrected and collapsed into unique sequences with a nearest-neighbor algorithm that merged closely related sequences to remove PCR and sequencing errors. Alignment of CDR3 sequences to IMGT reference sequences was used to assign V, D and J gene segments. For a sequence to be retained, a match of at least six nucleotides was required to both a V gene segment and a J gene segment. Rearrangements were classified as productive when the CDR3 lacked stop codons and remained in frame with V and J, and all other rearrangements were classified as non-productive. Following IMGT convention, CDR3 was defined as the stretch from the second conserved V-encoded cysteine to the conserved J-encoded phenylalanine. In an earlier analysis of 550 to 650 of the donors, sequences lacking an unambiguous match to a single V gene segment were excluded. In an earlier analysis of around 590 of the donors, a V segment was called functional when productive rearrangements were above 56.7%, and segregating when the standard deviation between donors exceeded 5%. A statistical classification framework was built to diagnose cytomegalovirus status from the catalog of TCR beta chain sequences. In a later analysis, V and J genes were assigned by comparing TCR nucleotide sequences against IMGT/GENE-DB human TR gene sequences. In a later analysis, CDR3 sequences and most-parsimonious VDJ recombination scenarios were assigned using the TCRdist pipeline. A later analysis defined each TCR beta chain by its CDR3 amino acid sequence plus V-gene family, and excluded reads lacking a unique V-gene family. A later analysis removed 592 highly shared, low-generation-probability nucleotide sequences to deal with suspected cross-contamination and a sequencing artifact. For each public chain, a later analysis derived a clonal expansion index from normalized ranks of inferred template counts within each repertoire. In a later analysis, generation probabilities were computed using a VDJ recombination model fitted to out-of-frame rearrangements, and the results were checked against IGoR. A later analysis scored TCR-TCR, TCR-HLA and TCR-CMV co-occurrence with hypergeometric tests, applying a repertoire-size bias correction to TCR pairs. False discovery rates were estimated in a later analysis by permuting HLA or CMV assignments 20 times. A later analysis grouped co-occurring TCRs with DBSCAN, adding TCRdist sequence similarity when clustering within HLA-allele-positive subsets. Co-occurrence clustering excluded repertoires with fewer than 30,000 or more than 120,000 public chains, plus five with anomalous nucleotide sharing. TCRdb took this table from immuneACCESS and kept in-frame rearrangements with V and J called. Such tables lack part of the clones; where checked against another copy, unresolved V genes explain under half of the gap, and the rest is unexplained. V and J calls and clone size are those listed in that table; D and trimming were worked out from the DNA. The sample includes roughly 220,000 clones, with under 85% observed a single time. 1.7% of the sample is held by the ten biggest clonotypes.

Sequencing was performed on PBMCs. The clonotype originates from a man aged 50-59 years in good health and CMV-seronegative. The chain links TRBV28 with TRBJ2-7, with a tentative D gene TRBD1 over 6 matching bases. The sequenced DNA is TGTGCCAGCGGAATACAGGGCGGCGAGCAGTACTTC. Translated, this is CASGIQGGEQYF.